This T cell receptor beta chain is drawn from a study of early T cells in non-severe SARS-CoV-2 infection. Study as a whole: From unsorted whole blood, bulk RNA was sequenced, and the chains remained unpaired. Study conclusions and caveats: Database matching using VDJdb favored anti-spike CD8 responses, with private and CD4 specificities left missing.

This clonotype appeared many times. Its antigen is undetermined. Unique molecular identifiers were added to individual cDNA molecules. TCRdb re-called the 5' RACE reads with MiXCR, one entry per CDR3 protein. The data show some 88,000 distinct CDR3 sequences, 16% seen once. Germline V gene lookup returns CDR1 ENHRY and CDR2 SYGVKD. Trimming took 8 bases from V and 3 from J, leaving 14 bases between them. This CDR3 comprises 14 residues. This specimen consisted of whole blood, obtained at baseline. The clonotype was recovered from an adult who was a healthcare worker with PCR-confirmed SARS-CoV-2 infection or an uninfected control (not recorded which). The chain couples TRBV10-3 to TRBJ2-4; D is perhaps TRBD1 or TRBD2 (5 bases each). In nucleotides, the CDR3 is TGTGCCATCGCCCGGGACGAGGACAAAAACATTCAGTACTTC. Translated: CAIARDEDKNIQYF.